The 20 T cell receptor beta chains below come from one sample, sequenced in a study of response to subunit inactivated influenza vaccine. TCRdb independently ran MiXCR on the RT-PCR reads; one entry per CDR3 protein. The data contain fewer than 800,000 distinct CDR3 sequences, 15% to 19% of them seen just once; the ten biggest clones take up around 10%. Here the sequenced sample was PBMCs from blood, taken 12 days after vaccination. The receptors derive from a man aged 50-59 years who received an inactivated influenza vaccine.

The sample holds one count of this clonotype. The CDR3 loop is CASSYGGELSYNEQFF. The CDR3 nucleotides read TGTGCCAGCAGTTACGGGGGGGAACTATCCTACAATGAGCAGTTCTTC. This chain links TRBV6-2 or TRBV6-3 with TRBJ2-1, with TRBD2 matching over 7 bases. The V gene end was trimmed by 2 bases and the J gene end by 1 base; junction bases not matched to a gene: 5. This CDR3 has 16 amino acids. In germline, CDR1 is MNHEY, CDR2 SVGEGT.

In its sample, this clonotype was seen many times. The CDR3 here is CASSSPYNEQFF. CDR3 sequence (DNA): TGTGCCAGCAGCTCACCCTACAATGAGCAGTTCTTC. The rearrangement uses TRBV11-1 and TRBJ2-1, with unresolved D. The V gene lost 4 bases and the J gene lost 2 bases, with 3 bases spanning the gap. The CDR3 sequence is 12 residues long. Germline CDR1 is SGHAT and CDR2 is FQDESV (reference sequence).

This clonotype was counted only a few times. This sequence joins TRBV7-2 and TRBJ2-3, with D maybe TRBD1 (5 bases). CDR1 is SGHTA, CDR2 FQGNSA, per germline. The length of the CDR3 is 17 residues. The V end was cut by 5 bases, the J end by 3 bases, with 21 bases between. This CDR3 reads CASSPIGANHLTDTQYF. DNA for the CDR3: TGTGCCAGCAGCCCTATAGGGGCCAACCACTTAACAGATACGCAGTATTTT.

V and J are TRBV12-3 or TRBV12-4 and TRBJ2-7, with D unclear. The CDR3 runs to 13 residues. Trimming pared 1 base from V and 2 bases from J, leaving 6 bases between. CDR3 sequence reads: CASSLVNTYEQYF. The CDR3 DNA reads TGTGCCAGCAGTTTAGTTAACACCTACGAGCAGTACTTC.

The chain joins TRBV20-1 to TRBJ2-1; D gene unclear. CDR1 DFQATT and CDR2 SNEGSKA come from the germline V gene (reference sequence). The CDR3 is 14 residues long. Trimming took off 3 bases at V and 0 bases at J, with 9 bases between the two ends. In DNA form, the CDR3 reads TGCAGTGCTAGGGACGTTAGCTCCTACAATGAGCAGTTCTTC. It specifies CSARDVSSYNEQFF.

V and J are TRBV20-1 and TRBJ1-2; weak D call: TRBD1 (6 bases). The germline V gene has CDR1 DFQATT and CDR2 SNEGSKA (reference sequence). Trimming left V 6 bases short and J 1 base short, with 12 bases between. The CDR3 sequence is 13 residues long. The CDR3 loop is CSAEDSVNYGYTF. The DNA of the CDR3 is TGCAGTGCCGAGGACAGTGTTAACTATGGCTACACCTTC.

This clonotype was seen only a few times. The chain combines TRBV6-5 with TRBJ2-2; perhaps TRBD2 as D (5 bases). Germline V gene lookup returns CDR1 MNHEY and CDR2 SVGAGI. Trimming cost V 3 bases and J 5 bases, with 13 bases left between them. CDR3 length equals 15 residues. CDR3 bases: TGTGCCAGCAGTTATCGCGGTAGCGTAACCGGGGAGCTGTTTTTT. Amino acids: CASSYRGSVTGELFF.

This clonotype appeared many times. The V gene is TRBV20-1, the J gene TRBJ2-7, with D possibly being TRBD2 (6 bases). The V end was cut by 0 bases, the J end by 0 bases, with 15 bases between. The CDR3 runs to 16 residues. Germline V gene lookup returns CDR1 DFQATT and CDR2 SNEGSKA (reference sequence). The DNA of the CDR3 is TGCAGTGCTAGAGATCTAGGCGGGGTTAGCTCCTACGAGCAGTACTTC. It is translated as CSARDLGGVSSYEQYF.

This clonotype was detected a few times. The genes are TRBV5-6 and TRBJ1-2; TRBD1 is a possible D gene (6 bases). This CDR3 is built from 13 residues. Deletions cut 2 bases from V and 3 bases from J, with 8 bases between. Germline CDR1 is SGHDT and CDR2 is YYEEEE. The CDR3 bases are TGTGCCAGCAGCTTACAGGGCTACTATGGCTACACCTTC. Amino acids: CASSLQGYYGYTF.

This clonotype has more than one count but fewer than ten. V gene TRBV5-1 combines with J gene TRBJ1-2; D not certain. Germline CDR1 is SGHRS and CDR2 is YFSETQ. Between the trimmed V and J ends, which lost 0 bases and 5 bases, there was a span of 17 bases. The CDR3 runs to 16 residues. The CDR3 nucleotides are TGCGCCAGCAGCTTGGATATGTGGGGAGATTCTTATGGCTACACCTTC. It translates to CASSLDMWGDSYGYTF.

The V call is TRBV12-3 or TRBV12-4, the J call TRBJ2-6; D gene uncertain. Trimming stripped 9 bases from V and 0 bases from J, with 3 bases between. The CDR3 is 12 residues long. Here the CDR3 DNA reads TGTGCCAGTGACTCTGGGGCCAACGTCCTGACTTTC. This codes for CASDSGANVLTF.

This clonotype was detected only a few times. The gene calls are TRBV7-2 and TRBJ2-5, with 10 positions matching TRBD1. V shed 5 bases, J shed 1 base, and the junction held 10 bases outside the gene matches. The V gene's germline CDR1 is SGHTA and CDR2 FQGNSA. This CDR3 has 17 residues. As DNA, the CDR3 is TGTGCCAGCAGCAGACCAACCGGGACAGGGGCCCAAGAGACCCAGTACTTC. Protein: CASSRPTGTGAQETQYF.

Of note for this clonotype: One junction end does not reproduce the germline sequence, and a read error may be involved. This chain joins TRBV24-1 and TRBJ2-1, with D possibly matching TRBD2 (6 bases). The CDR3 runs to 14 residues. Germline CDR1 and CDR2: KGHDR and SFDVKD. The DNA of the CDR3 is TGTACCACCAGTGAACTAGCAGGAAGGGGTGAGCAGTTCTTC. Protein: CTTSELAGRGEQFF.

A few counts support this clonotype. This chain joins TRBV28 and TRBJ2-1; 13 nucleotides align to TRBD2. Unmatched junction bases numbered 16, after V lost 5 bases and J lost 12 bases. This CDR3 has 17 residues. Germline-derived CDR1 and CDR2 are MDHEN and SYDVKM. CDR3 sequence reads: CASSRNQGLAGSFRQFF. In DNA, the CDR3 is TGTGCCAGCAGTAGGAACCAGGGACTAGCGGGGTCCTTCAGGCAGTTCTTC. The full variable domain, in which reference TRBV28 and TRBJ2-1 provide the parts outside the CDR3, is DVKVTQSSRYLVKRTGEKVFLECVQDMDHENMFWYRQDPGLGLRLIYFSYDVKMKEKGDIPEGYSVSREKKERFSLILESASTNQTSMYLCASSRNQGLAGSFRQFFGPGTRLTVL.

This clonotype was observed a handful of times. The chain couples TRBV7-8 to TRBJ2-3, with D possibly matching TRBD1 (5 bases). CDR1 SGHVS and CDR2 FQNEAQ come from the germline V gene. This CDR3 is built from 17 residues. Trimming removed 3 bases from V and 2 bases from J, with 18 bases in between. The CDR3 sequence is CASSFLVTGVLTDTQYF. The CDR3 region has the DNA TGTGCCAGCAGCTTTCTTGTAACAGGTGTTCTCACAGATACGCAGTATTTT.

This clonotype came up many times. The chain couples TRBV2 to TRBJ2-2, with D tentatively TRBD1 or TRBD2 (5 bases each). Germline V CDR1 and CDR2: SNHLY, FYNNEI. The germline V and J ends were trimmed by 6 bases and 1 base, with 9 bases remaining between them. This CDR3 spans 14 amino acids. The chain's CDR3 is CASRRGENTGELFF. The CDR3 region has the DNA TGTGCCAGCAGGAGGGGTGAGAACACCGGGGAGCTGTTTTTT.

This clonotype came up once. The chain is built from TRBV20-1 and TRBJ1-5; 7 nucleotides line up with TRBD1. Trimming at V came to 5 bases and at J to 3 bases, leaving 7 bases not matched to a gene. CDR3 length equals 14 residues. Germline V gene data show CDR1 as DFQATT and CDR2 as SNEGSKA (reference sequence). The CDR3 nucleotides are TGCAGTGCTCTGGACAGGAGAAACAATCAGCCCCAGCATTTT. This sequence encodes CSALDRRNNQPQHF.

This clonotype was seen at least ten times. The chain employs TRBV6-6 and TRBJ1-1; D perhaps matches TRBD1 (6 bases). V gave up 7 bases and J gave up 4 bases, with 10 bases separating them. The CDR3 is 12 residues long. The germline CDR1 and CDR2 sequences are MNHNY and SVGAGI (reference sequence). The CDR3: CASTKGGTEAFF. The CDR3 region has the DNA TGTGCCAGCACCAAGGGGGGCACTGAAGCTTTCTTT.

The chain combines TRBV28 with TRBJ1-5, with 7 positions matching TRBD1. CDR1 and CDR2 from the germline V gene are MDHEN and SYDVKM. The V and J ends lost 3 bases and 0 bases, in that order; junction bases with no gene match: 11. This CDR3 is 18 amino acids long. The CDR3 coding sequence is TGTGCCAGCAGTTTCCCAGGAAGGGACAGCTATAGCAATCAGCCCCAGCATTTT. Translating it yields CASSFPGRDSYSNQPQHF.

The chain couples TRBV29-1 to TRBJ1-2; D is possibly TRBD1 (5 bases). With 3 bases removed from V and 5 bases from J, the gap between germline ends came to 16 bases. The germline V gene encodes CDR1 SQVTM and CDR2 ANQGSEA. The CDR3 is made up of 14 amino acids. CDR3 sequence: CSVEGLGEVYGYTF. The CDR3 DNA sequence: TGCAGCGTTGAGGGACTGGGGGAAGTATATGGCTACACCTTC.